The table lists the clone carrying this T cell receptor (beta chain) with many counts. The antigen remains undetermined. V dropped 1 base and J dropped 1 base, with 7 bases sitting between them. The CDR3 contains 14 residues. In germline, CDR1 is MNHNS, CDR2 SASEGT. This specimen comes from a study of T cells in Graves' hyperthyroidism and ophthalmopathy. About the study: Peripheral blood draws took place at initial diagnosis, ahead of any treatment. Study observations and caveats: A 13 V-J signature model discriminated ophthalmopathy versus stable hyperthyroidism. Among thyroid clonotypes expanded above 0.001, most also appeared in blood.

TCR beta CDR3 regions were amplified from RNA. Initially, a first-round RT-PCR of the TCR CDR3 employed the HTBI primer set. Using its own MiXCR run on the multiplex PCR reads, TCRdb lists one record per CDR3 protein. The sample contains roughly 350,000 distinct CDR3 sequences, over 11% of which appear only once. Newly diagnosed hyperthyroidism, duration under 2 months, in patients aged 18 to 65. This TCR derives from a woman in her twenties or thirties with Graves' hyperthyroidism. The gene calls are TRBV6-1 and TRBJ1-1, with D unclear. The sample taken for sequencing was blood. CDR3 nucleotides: TGTGCCAGCAGTGAAGGTTTATCGAACACTGAAGCTTTCTTT. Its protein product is CASSEGLSNTEAFF.